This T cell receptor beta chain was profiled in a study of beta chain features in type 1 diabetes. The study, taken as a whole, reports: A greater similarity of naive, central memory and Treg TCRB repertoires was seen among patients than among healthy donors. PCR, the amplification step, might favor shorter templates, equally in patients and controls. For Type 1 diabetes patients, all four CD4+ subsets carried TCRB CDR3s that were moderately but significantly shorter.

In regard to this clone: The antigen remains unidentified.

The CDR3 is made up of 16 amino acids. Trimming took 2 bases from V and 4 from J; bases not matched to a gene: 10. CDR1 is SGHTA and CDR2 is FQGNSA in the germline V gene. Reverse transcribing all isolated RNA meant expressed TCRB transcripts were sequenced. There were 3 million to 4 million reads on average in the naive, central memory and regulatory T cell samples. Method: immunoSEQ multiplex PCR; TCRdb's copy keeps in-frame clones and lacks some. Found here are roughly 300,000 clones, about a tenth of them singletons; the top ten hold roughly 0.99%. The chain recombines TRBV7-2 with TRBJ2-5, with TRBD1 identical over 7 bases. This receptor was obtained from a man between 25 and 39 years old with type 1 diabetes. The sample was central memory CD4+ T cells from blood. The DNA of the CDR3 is TGTGCCAGCAGCTTACAGACAGGGATCTCTGGAGAGACCCAGTACTTC. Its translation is CASSLQTGISGETQYF. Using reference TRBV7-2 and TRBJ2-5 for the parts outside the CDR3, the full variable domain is GAGVSQSPSNKVTEKGKDVELRCDPISGHTALYWYRQSLGQGLEFLIYFQGNSAPDKSGLPSDRFSAERTGGSVSTLTIQRTQQEDSAVYLCASSLQTGISGETQYFGPGTRLLVL.